The 27 T cell receptor beta chains below were found in one sample sequenced in a study of cytotoxic CD8 clonotypes in ibrutinib-treated CLL. Libraries were prepared by immunoSEQ multiplex PCR; TCRdb keeps only in-frame clonotypes and omits some of them. The data contain about 140,000 clones, about 91% of them singletons. Material: PBMCs, obtained after 12 months of ibrutinib treatment. These receptors all stem from a human donor with chronic lymphocytic leukemia.

This chain links TRBV7-8 with TRBJ1-3; D might be TRBD1 (5 bases). V was trimmed by 1 base and J by 4 bases, leaving 8 bases between them. CDR3 size: 14 residues. CDR1 SGHVS and CDR2 FQNEAQ come from the germline V gene. The DNA of the CDR3 is TGTGCCAGCAGCTTAGGAGGGGACGGAAACACCATATATTTT. It encodes CASSLGGDGNTIYF.

CDR3 sequence reads: CASSEFQEFTEAFF. CDR3 nucleotide sequence: TGTGCCAGCAGTGAATTTCAGGAGTTTACTGAAGCTTTCTTT. The chain is built from TRBV2 and TRBJ1-1; D uncertain. CDR1 and CDR2 from the germline V gene are SNHLY and FYNNEI. V lost 2 bases and J lost 5, with 12 bases in between. The CDR3 has 14 residues.

For this clone: A read error may account for a junction end that differs from germline. The gene calls are TRBV7-7 and TRBJ2-7; D possibly corresponds to TRBD2 (6 bases). The CDR3 contains 13 residues. Germline V gene data show CDR1 as SSHAT and CDR2 as FNYEAQ (reference sequence). CDR3 nucleotides: TGTGCTAGCAGCGAAACACCGGGACTCGAAGTGTACTTC. As protein: CASSETPGLEVYF.

V usage is TRBV18 and J usage is TRBJ2-1, with D perhaps TRBD2 (5 bases). With 6 bases removed from V and 0 bases from J, the gap between germline ends came to 9 bases. CDR3 length: 14 amino acids. The V gene's germline CDR1 is KGHSH and CDR2 LQKENI. The CDR3 protein is CASSRGSSYNEQFF. CDR3 coding DNA: TGTGCCAGCTCCCGGGGAAGCTCCTACAATGAGCAGTTCTTC.

As to this clone: A junction boundary mismatches the germline segment, possibly from a read error. This chain connects TRBV7-7 to TRBJ2-5; no firm D call. This CDR3 region has 14 residues. The germline V gene has CDR1 SSHAT and CDR2 FNYEAQ (reference sequence). The CDR3 reads CASSLGAVQETQYF. Written as DNA, the CDR3 is TGTGCTAGCAGCTTAGGCGCAGTACAAGAGACCCAGTACTTC.

V and J are TRBV5-1 and TRBJ2-7; D remains unclear. Germline-derived CDR1 and CDR2 are SGHRS and YFSETQ. The ends were cut back, 0 bases at V and 0 bases at J, with 10 bases in the middle. The CDR3 runs 15 residues. CDR3 sequence (DNA): TGCGCCAGCAGCTTGGGGGGATTCGTCTCCTACGAGCAGTACTTC. Protein: CASSLGGFVSYEQYF.

This chain uses TRBV7-6 with TRBJ1-2; 8 bases match TRBD1. Germline assignment: CDR1 SGHVS and CDR2 FNYEAQ. The V segment lost 5 bases and the J segment 0 bases; nucleotides outside the gene matches: 5. The CDR3 is 15 amino acids. CDR3 protein: CASSRDRRANYGYTF. The CDR3 nucleotides read TGTGCCAGCAGCCGGGACAGGAGAGCTAACTATGGCTACACCTTC.

The chain employs TRBV14 and TRBJ1-3, with 8 positions matching TRBD1. Germline trimming cut 7 bases from V and 0 bases from J; bases unmatched to any gene: 2. CDR1 is SGHDN, CDR2 FVKESK, per germline. The CDR3 spans 14 residues. CDR3 loop: CASTGTGSGNTIYF. CDR3 nucleotides: TGTGCCAGCACCGGGACAGGCTCTGGAAACACCATATATTTT.

This sequence joins TRBV2 and TRBJ2-7; TRBD1 is a possible D gene (5 bases). V lost 5 bases and J 3 bases, leaving 11 bases between the germline ends. The CDR3 has 13 residues. Germline assignment: CDR1 SNHLY and CDR2 FYNNEI. The DNA of the CDR3 is TGTGCCAGCAGTTCGGACACATACTACGAGCAGTACTTC. Its protein product is CASSSDTYYEQYF.

V usage is TRBV5-5 and J usage is TRBJ2-7; D is perhaps TRBD2 (6 bases). The V and J ends lost 4 bases and 5 bases respectively, with 19 bases between them. The V gene's germline CDR1 is SGHKS and CDR2 YYEKEE (reference sequence). There are 15 residues in the CDR3. The CDR3 sequence is CASSQVALAFDEQYF. The CDR3 DNA follows: TGTGCCAGCAGCCAGGTAGCGCTAGCGTTCGACGAGCAGTACTTC. The variable domain in full, completed from reference TRBV5-5 and TRBJ2-7, reads DAGVTQSPTHLIKTRGQQVTLRCSPISGHKSVSWYQQVLGQGPQFIFQYYEKEERGRGNFPDRFSARQFPNYSSELNVNALLLGDSALYLCASSQVALAFDEQYFGPGTRLTVT.

CDR3 region: CATSRERREIHGYTF. The CDR3 DNA sequence: TGTGCCACCAGCAGAGAACGCAGGGAGATCCATGGCTACACCTTC. V usage is TRBV15 and J usage is TRBJ1-2, with D possibly being TRBD1 (5 bases). Germline-derived CDR1 and CDR2 are LNHNV and YYDKDF (reference sequence). V lost 0 bases to trimming and J lost 6 bases, with 14 bases between them. The CDR3 has 15 amino acids.

The J gene is TRBJ1-4, the V gene TRBV28; no clear D gene. This CDR3 comprises 12 residues. The germline V gene has CDR1 MDHEN and CDR2 SYDVKM. V was clipped by 8 bases and J by 4 bases, with 8 bases between them. The CDR3 DNA reads as TGTGCCAGCGGGGTGATTAATGAAAAACTGTTTTTT. The encoded protein is CASGVINEKLFF. The complete variable domain, with remaining parts taken from reference TRBV28 and TRBJ1-4, reads DVKVTQSSRYLVKRTGEKVFLECVQDMDHENMFWYRQDPGLGLRLIYFSYDVKMKEKGDIPEGYSVSREKKERFSLILESASTNQTSMYLCASGVINEKLFFGSGTQLSVL.

J is TRBJ2-2 and V is TRBV2; 9 bases fit TRBD2. The germline V gene encodes CDR1 SNHLY and CDR2 FYNNEI. This CDR3 contains 15 residues. Trimming removed 7 bases from V and 6 bases from J; junction bases left unmatched: 9. This CDR3 is CASKGNSGSAGELFF. CDR3 sequence (DNA): TGTGCCAGCAAGGGGAATAGCGGGAGCGCCGGGGAGCTGTTTTTT.

The V and J genes are TRBV14 and TRBJ1-2; D is unresolved. The germline V gene has CDR1 SGHDN and CDR2 FVKESK. Trimming took off 4 bases at V and 6 bases at J, with 12 bases between the two ends. The CDR3 extends over 13 amino acids. CDR3 loop: CASSPRFGHGYTF. In DNA form, the CDR3 reads TGTGCCAGCAGCCCTCGGTTTGGCCATGGCTACACCTTC.

The chain combines TRBV10-3 with TRBJ2-3, with TRBD2 matching 8 bases. The CDR3 spans 16 residues. V shed 0 bases, J shed 3 bases, and the junction held 5 bases outside the gene matches. Germline V gives CDR1 ENHRY, CDR2 SYGVKD. The CDR3 loop is CAISESPAGETDTQYF. As DNA, the CDR3 is TGTGCCATCAGTGAGTCACCAGCGGGAGAAACAGATACGCAGTATTTT.

The chain joins TRBV7-9 to TRBJ2-2; TRBD2 is a possible D gene (5 bases). CDR1 and CDR2 from the germline V gene are SEHNR and FQNEAQ (reference sequence). Trimming left V 5 bases short and J 6 bases short, with 13 bases between. CDR3 length: 14 residues. CDR3: CASSPSVGAGELFF. CDR3 nucleotides: TGTGCCAGCAGCCCCAGTGTCGGGGCCGGGGAGCTGTTTTTT.

This sequence joins TRBV29-1 and TRBJ2-1; tentative D call: TRBD2 (5 bases). V was clipped by 7 bases and J by 8 bases, with 18 bases between them. CDR1 is SQVTM and CDR2 is ANQGSEA in the germline V gene. The CDR3 totals 13 residues. CDR3 nucleotides: TGCAGCGGTGAGGGAAAAGGCTGGCATGAGCAGTTCTTC. Protein sequence: CSGEGKGWHEQFF.

The rearrangement uses TRBV7-2 and TRBJ1-1; no clear D. The CDR3 contains 14 residues. V was cut by 4 bases and J by 1 base, with 10 bases left in between. CDR1 is SGHTA, CDR2 FQGNSA, per germline. CDR3 sequence (DNA): TGTGCCAGCAGCTCAAACCGGCGGAACACTGAAGCTTTCTTT. Protein: CASSSNRRNTEAFF. Variable domain in full (rest from reference TRBV7-2 and TRBJ1-1): GAGVSQSPSNKVTEKGKDVELRCDPISGHTALYWYRQSLGQGLEFLIYFQGNSAPDKSGLPSDRFSAERTGGSVSTLTIQRTQQEDSAVYLCASSSNRRNTEAFFGQGTRLTVV.

This chain connects TRBV5-4 to TRBJ2-3, with 15 bases lining up with TRBD2. From germline, CDR1 is SGHNT and CDR2 YYREEE (reference sequence). CDR3 size: 17 residues. The V gene end was trimmed by 0 bases and the J gene end by 3 bases; junction bases not matched to a gene: 2. CDR3 DNA: TGTGCCAGCAGCTTGGCCGGGACTAGCGGGAGGACAGATACGCAGTATTTT. Residues: CASSLAGTSGRTDTQYF.

The genes are TRBV2 and TRBJ2-7; D may correspond to TRBD1 or TRBD2 (5 bases each). The germline CDR1 and CDR2 sequences are SNHLY and FYNNEI. This CDR3 is built from 16 residues. Trimming took 7 bases from V and 2 from J, leaving 21 bases between them. The CDR3: CASTRDGAYSTYEQYF. CDR3 nucleotide sequence: TGTGCCAGCACCCGGGACGGTGCTTATTCTACCTACGAGCAGTACTTC.

This chain joins TRBV5-5 and TRBJ2-7, with D tentatively TRBD1 (5 bases). This CDR3 comprises 15 residues. Looked up from germline, CDR1 is SGHKS and CDR2 is YYEKEE (reference sequence). The V end lost 0 bases, the J end lost 2 bases, and 12 bases lay between the germline ends. For the CDR3, the DNA is TGTGCCAGCAGCTTGGGGGCAGGGTACGCCTACGAGCAGTACTTC. Its protein is CASSLGAGYAYEQYF.

This rearrangement joins TRBV7-9 to TRBJ1-1; TRBD1 matches at 10 bases. This CDR3 comprises 15 residues. The V segment lost 5 bases and the J segment 0 bases; nucleotides outside the gene matches: 3. CDR1 and CDR2 (germline): SEHNR, FQNEAQ (reference sequence). Written as DNA, the CDR3 is TGTGCCAGCAGCGGTGGACAGGGGGTGAACACTGAAGCTTTCTTT. It codes for CASSGGQGVNTEAFF.

The chain links TRBV4-3 to TRBJ1-1; D perhaps matches TRBD1 (5 bases). Per germline, CDR1 LGHNA and CDR2 YSLEER. V was clipped by 0 bases and J by 3 bases, with 8 bases between them. The CDR3 has 14 residues. The CDR3 reads CASSQETGDTEAFF. As DNA, the CDR3 is TGCGCCAGCAGCCAAGAAACGGGGGACACTGAAGCTTTCTTT.

The chain employs TRBV5-1 and TRBJ2-7; the D is unclear. Germline V CDR1 and CDR2: SGHRS, YFSETQ. The CDR3 sequence is 15 residues long. The V and J ends lost 5 bases and 0 bases respectively, with 15 bases between them. The CDR3 nucleotides read TGCGCCAGCAGTCAGGACGGTCTATACTCCTACGAGCAGTACTTC. This encodes CASSQDGLYSYEQYF.

This chain uses TRBV4-3 with TRBJ1-2; D ambiguous. Trimming removed 0 bases from V and 4 bases from J, with 9 bases in between. There are 14 residues in the CDR3. CDR1 LGHNA and CDR2 YSLEER come from the germline V gene. In nucleotides, the CDR3 is TGCGCCAGCAGCCAAGATCTGGAGCCCTATGGCTACACCTTC. Protein product: CASSQDLEPYGYTF.

The chain links TRBV11-2 to TRBJ2-2; possible D gene TRBD2, 5 bases. Per the germline V gene, CDR1 is SGHAT and CDR2 is FQNNGV. The V and J ends lost 5 bases and 6 bases respectively, with 19 bases between them. CDR3 size: 16 residues. The CDR3 loop reads CASSRGPLEGPGELFF. CDR3 nucleotide sequence: TGTGCCAGCAGCCGAGGACCTTTAGAGGGCCCCGGGGAGCTGTTTTTT.

This chain links TRBV7-2 with TRBJ2-5; 8 bases agree with TRBD2. The CDR3 consists of 15 residues. Germline V gene lookup returns CDR1 SGHTA and CDR2 FQGNSA. V lost 5 bases to trimming and J lost 9 bases; unmatched junction nucleotides: 14. This CDR3 reads CASSPRTSGRGAQYF. The CDR3 DNA follows: TGTGCCAGCAGCCCGCGAACAAGCGGGAGAGGGGCCCAGTACTTC. The complete variable domain, with remaining parts taken from reference TRBV7-2 and TRBJ2-5, reads GAGVSQSPSNKVTEKGKDVELRCDPISGHTALYWYRQSLGQGLEFLIYFQGNSAPDKSGLPSDRFSAERTGGSVSTLTIQRTQQEDSAVYLCASSPRTSGRGAQYFGPGTRLLVL.